A selection of T cell receptor beta chains follows, all from one sample in a study of Graves' ophthalmopathy and Graves' hyperthyroidism. TCRdb redid the calling of the multiplex PCR reads with MiXCR, one entry per CDR3 protein. This table has around 170,000 distinct CDR3 sequences, approximately 40% appearing once. The sequencing sample was made of peripheral blood. These receptors all come from a woman aged 40 to 49 with Graves' ophthalmopathy. Both conserved end residues are part of each CDR3.

j_gene,v_gene,CDR3aa
TRBJ1-2,TRBV15,CATSRLTGQAYGYTF
TRBJ2-5,TRBV7-3,CASSRKGQETQYF
TRBJ2-5,TRBV12-3/TRBV12-4,CASSFGPTGGEQETQYF
TRBJ2-7,TRBV12-3/TRBV12-4,CASSWVTSDSYEQYF
TRBJ2-5,TRBV7-9,CASSLAARLQETQYF
TRBJ2-4,TRBV7-2,CASSLVGRLAKNIQYF
TRBJ2-7,TRBV7-9,CASSFSGRTEQYF
TRBJ2-2,TRBV30,CAWAGTPNTGELFF
TRBJ2-5,TRBV12-3/TRBV12-4,CASSLLASGVGETQYF
TRBJ1-5,TRBV28,CASSWGHGNQPQHF
TRBJ2-5,TRBV12-3/TRBV12-4,CADRRAGGDTETQYF
TRBJ2-2,TRBV24-1,CATSISGNTGELFF
TRBJ1-2,TRBV20-1,CSASLPEGYGYTF
TRBJ2-5,TRBV11-2,CASSLQGTQYF
TRBJ1-1,TRBV6-1,CASSVWGQGAFF
TRBJ2-2,TRBV28,CASSRGPTGELFF
TRBJ2-7,TRBV28,CASSNAGGERFYEQYF
TRBJ2-7,TRBV12-3/TRBV12-4,CASSGLLVEQYF
TRBJ1-6,TRBV5-4,CASSLVGQGVKALHF
TRBJ1-2,TRBV28,CASSLGVNNYGYTF
TRBJ2-4,TRBV24-1,CATEEAGTKNIQYF
TRBJ1-2,TRBV27,CASSPRQGAVYGYTF
TRBJ1-1,TRBV19,CASKDSWGRPNTEAFF
TRBJ2-5,TRBV11-2,CASSLTGNQETQYF
TRBJ1-5,TRBV19,CASGRDSNQPQHF
TRBJ1-2,TRBV6-1,CASKVSANYGYTF
TRBJ2-7,TRBV6-1,CASSGGGDFREQYF
TRBJ1-2,TRBV29-1,CSVEPLTGSEHYGYTF
TRBJ2-7,TRBV6-5,CASSYVGGDYEQYF
TRBJ1-3,TRBV28,CASIPGQSSGNTIYF
TRBJ1-2,TRBV3-1,CASSQYPTDNYGYTF
TRBJ1-2,TRBV20-1,CSASTGTGGYGYTF
TRBJ1-1,TRBV6-1,CASDWPWSNTEAFF